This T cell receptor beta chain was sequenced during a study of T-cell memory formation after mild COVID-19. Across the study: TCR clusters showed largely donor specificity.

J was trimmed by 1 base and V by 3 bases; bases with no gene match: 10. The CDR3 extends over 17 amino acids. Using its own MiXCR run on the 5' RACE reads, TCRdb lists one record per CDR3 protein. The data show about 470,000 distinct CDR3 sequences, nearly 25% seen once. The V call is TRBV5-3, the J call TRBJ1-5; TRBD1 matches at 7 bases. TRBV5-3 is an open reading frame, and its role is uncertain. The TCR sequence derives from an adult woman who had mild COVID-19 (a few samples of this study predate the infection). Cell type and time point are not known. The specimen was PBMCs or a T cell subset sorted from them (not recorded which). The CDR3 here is CARSSDRFVRSNQPQHF. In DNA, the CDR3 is TGTGCCAGAAGCTCGGACAGGTTTGTGAGAAGCAATCAGCCCCAGCATTTT.